The clone carrying this T cell receptor beta chain has at least ten counts. Its antigen is not identified. This specimen belongs to a study of T cells in Graves' hyperthyroidism and ophthalmopathy. Study context: It was at initial diagnosis, before any treatment, that peripheral blood was collected.

Amplified TCR beta CDR3 regions derived from RNA transcripts. An initial round of RT-PCR targeting the TCR CDR3 relied on the HTBI primer set. MiXCR was run by TCRdb on the multiplex PCR reads, yielding one entry per CDR3 protein. The sample includes 550,000 to 700,000 distinct CDR3 sequences, roughly 15% of them seen just once. Broader study findings: Separation of ophthalmopathy from stable hyperthyroidism was achieved by a 13 V-J model. The model predicted ophthalmopathy a median approximately seven months before onset.

This clonotype was obtained from a woman between 40 and 55 years old with Graves' ophthalmopathy. Sequences were obtained from blood.

The CDR3 protein is CASSGIGQAEQYF. Here the CDR3 DNA reads TGTGCCAGCAGTGGAATAGGACAGGCCGAGCAGTACTTC. The rearrangement uses TRBV2 and TRBJ2-7; 7 positions agree with TRBD1. The germline CDR1 and CDR2 sequences are SNHLY and FYNNEI. The trim removed 4 bases at V and 6 bases at J, leaving 6 bases unmatched. This CDR3 has 13 residues. The entire variable domain, with the rest obtained from reference TRBV2 and TRBJ2-7, is as follows: EPEVTQTPSHQVTQMGQEVILRCVPISNHLYFYWYRQILGQKVEFLVSFYNNEISEKSEIFDDQFSVERPDGSNFTLKIRSTKLEDSAMYFCASSGIGQAEQYFGPGTRLTVT.